Shown below are 23 T cell receptor beta chains from a single sample sequenced in a study of blood T cell repertoires in COVID-19. Profiled with immunoSEQ multiplex PCR; TCRdb holds only in-frame clones, not every one. The table has around 110,000 clones, 82% seen once. Material: peripheral blood. The receptors here all came from a man aged 65 to 79 with active or convalescent COVID-19.

The chain employs TRBV18 and TRBJ2-3; D is unresolved. The CDR3 has 13 residues. V lost 6 bases and J 6 bases, leaving 13 bases between the germline ends. Germline V gene data show CDR1 as KGHSH and CDR2 as LQKENI. Here the CDR3 reads CASSYSGSDTQYF. CDR3 in DNA: TGTGCCAGCTCTTACTCAGGTTCGGATACGCAGTATTTT.

The V gene is TRBV5-4, the J gene TRBJ2-2, with 14 positions matching TRBD2. Per the germline V gene, CDR1 is SGHNT and CDR2 is YYREEE (reference sequence). This CDR3 spans 17 amino acids. J gave up 7 bases and V 4 bases, and 9 bases lay outside the gene matches. The CDR3 coding sequence is TGTGCCAGCAGCGACGCGGGACTAGCGGGAGCGAGCGGGGAGCTGTTTTTT. Amino acid sequence: CASSDAGLAGASGELFF.

This clone is a singleton in its sample. This chain connects TRBV11-2 to TRBJ1-1, with a weak D call TRBD1 (5 bases). Germline values: CDR1 SGHAT, CDR2 FQNNGV. This CDR3 has 14 residues. Deletions cut 5 bases from V and 1 base from J, with 11 bases between. The CDR3 DNA sequence: TGTGCCAGCAGCGGTAGACAGCCGAACACTGAAGCTTTCTTT. Protein sequence: CASSGRQPNTEAFF. The full variable domain, in which reference TRBV11-2 and TRBJ1-1 provide the parts outside the CDR3, is EAGVAQSPRYKIIEKRQSVAFWCNPISGHATLYWYQQILGQGPKLLIQFQNNGVVDDSQLPKDRFSAERLKGVDSTLKIQPAKLEDSAVYLCASSGRQPNTEAFFGQGTRLTVV.

The rearrangement uses TRBV4-3 and TRBJ2-3; possibly TRBD2 for D (7 bases). Germline V gene sequence: CDR1 LGHNA, CDR2 YSLEER. This CDR3 spans 15 amino acids. V dropped 1 base and J dropped 4 bases, with 12 bases sitting between them. CDR3 residues: CASSQARGGADTQYF. DNA for the CDR3: TGCGCCAGCAGCCAAGCTAGGGGGGGGGCAGATACGCAGTATTTT.

In its sample, this clone was seen many times. V and J are TRBV18 and TRBJ1-2; D unresolved. Germline CDR1 is KGHSH and CDR2 is LQKENI. V was trimmed by 5 bases and J by 8 bases, leaving 18 bases between them. This CDR3 region has 14 residues. The CDR3 region is CASSSSVGARGYTF. The CDR3 DNA reads TGTGCCAGCTCATCTTCGGTTGGAGCGCGGGGCTACACCTTC. Supplemented by reference TRBV18 and TRBJ1-2, the full variable domain reads NAGVMQNPRHLVRRRGQEARLRCSPMKGHSHVYWYRQLPEEGLKFMVYLQKENIIDESGMPKERFSAEFPKEGPSILRIQQVVRGDSAAYFCASSSSVGARGYTFGSGTRLTVV.

The genes are TRBV19 and TRBJ1-5, with 8 bases fitting TRBD1. J lost 3 bases, V lost 5 bases, and 3 bases had no gene match. The germline CDR1 and CDR2 sequences are LNHDA and SQIVND (reference sequence). CDR3 length: 14 residues. The CDR3 DNA reads TGTGCCAGTAGTTCGGACAGGGTCAATCAGCCCCAGCATTTT. Translating it yields CASSSDRVNQPQHF.

This clone was observed at least ten times. The J gene is TRBJ1-1, the V gene TRBV12-5; 8 nucleotides align to TRBD1. The CDR3 runs to 15 residues. V was pared by 3 bases and J by 5 bases, with 8 bases of the junction left unmatched. The germline V gene encodes CDR1 LGHNT and CDR2 FRNRAP. CDR3 bases: TGTGCTAGTGGTTTAATGTCAGGGGGCTTTACTGAAGCTTTCTTT. Its protein product is CASGLMSGGFTEAFF.

This clone was observed once. The chain recombines TRBV6-1 with TRBJ2-1, with D uncertain. Germline CDR1 and CDR2: MNHNS and SASEGT. The length of the CDR3 is 13 residues. Between the trimmed V and J ends, which lost 6 bases and 4 bases, there was a span of 10 bases. CDR3 residues: CASSLQRYNEQFF. Written as DNA, the CDR3 is TGTGCCAGCAGCCTACAGAGATACAATGAGCAGTTCTTC.

This chain uses TRBV4-3 with TRBJ2-7; 8 bases map to TRBD2. Germline CDR1 LGHNA, CDR2 YSLEER. CDR3 size: 14 residues. V shed 4 bases, J shed 6 bases, and the junction held 8 bases outside the gene matches. The DNA of the CDR3 is TGCGCCAGCAGCCGGGACCCGGGGGGGTCCGAGCAGTACTTC. Its protein product is CASSRDPGGSEQYF.

As regards this clone: Other nucleotide sequences in the sample specify the same CDR3. This sequence joins TRBV6-5 and TRBJ1-2; D is possibly TRBD1 (6 bases). The V gene lost 1 base and the J gene lost 2 bases, with 8 bases spanning the gap. This CDR3 is built from 14 residues. Germline CDR1 reads MNHEY; CDR2 reads SVGAGI. The CDR3 reads CASSYLQGNYGYTF. The CDR3 DNA sequence: TGTGCCAGCAGTTACTTACAGGGAAACTATGGCTACACCTTC.

This clone was counted between two and nine times. The rearrangement joins TRBV28 to TRBJ1-6; 7 nucleotides align to TRBD1. Trimming cost V 6 bases and J 9 bases; bases outside gene matches: 8. The CDR3 has 14 residues. Germline V lookup: CDR1 MDHEN, CDR2 SYDVKM. CDR3 in amino acids: CASSFGQASSPLHF. DNA of the CDR3: TGTGCCAGCAGCTTCGGACAGGCAAGTTCACCCCTCCACTTT.

The gene calls are TRBV3-1 (or the pseudogene TRBV3-2) and TRBJ2-7, with 9 bases identical to TRBD2. From germline, CDR1 is LGHDT and CDR2 YNNKEL (reference sequence). The CDR3 covers 15 residues. Losses at the gene ends were 1 base for V and 3 bases for J; bases not matched to a gene: 4. CDR3 coding DNA: TGTGCCAGCAGCCAAGGTCTAGCGGGGAACTACGAGCAGTACTTC. This codes for CASSQGLAGNYEQYF.

The chain carries TRBV6-5 and TRBJ2-1; 11 bases map to TRBD2. V lost 3 bases, J lost 10 bases, and 8 bases stayed unmatched. Per the germline V gene, CDR1 is MNHEY and CDR2 is SVGAGI. The CDR3 spans 15 residues. As DNA, the CDR3 is TGTGCCAGCAGTTATCTTCCTAGCGGGGGGCAAGAGCAGTTCTTC. It yields the protein CASSYLPSGGQEQFF.

The genes are TRBV28 and TRBJ1-4, with D possibly being TRBD1 (5 bases). Between the trimmed V and J ends, which lost 4 bases and 0 bases, there was a span of 6 bases. The CDR3 is 14 residues long. The germline CDR1 and CDR2 sequences are MDHEN and SYDVKM. CDR3 region: CASSSTATNEKLFF. Here the CDR3 DNA reads TGTGCCAGCAGTTCGACAGCAACTAATGAAAAACTGTTTTTT.

The V and J genes are TRBV7-9 and TRBJ2-7, with 12 bases that match TRBD2. Germline trimming cut 5 bases from V and 3 bases from J; bases unmatched to any gene: 5. CDR3 length: 15 residues. Germline V gives CDR1 SEHNR, CDR2 FQNEAQ (reference sequence). Here the CDR3 reads CASSPRTSGIYEQYF. CDR3 in DNA: TGTGCCAGCAGCCCCCGGACTAGCGGGATCTACGAGCAGTACTTC.

In this sample, this clone turned up a few times. The chain carries TRBV29-1 and TRBJ1-1; no reliable D call. This CDR3 contains 10 residues. V was shortened by 7 bases and J by 5 bases, with 8 bases between the two germline ends. CDR1 SQVTM and CDR2 ANQGSEA come from the germline V gene. The CDR3 DNA follows: TGCAGCGGGAGAGGGACTGAAGCTTTCTTT. This encodes CSGRGTEAFF.

V usage is TRBV6-1 and J usage is TRBJ1-6; tentative D call: TRBD1 (5 bases). The V gene's germline CDR1 is MNHNS and CDR2 SASEGT. The CDR3 is made up of 16 amino acids. The germline V and J ends were trimmed by 4 bases and 4 bases, with 14 bases remaining between them. CDR3 protein: CASSADMGGYNSPLHF. The CDR3 region has the DNA TGTGCCAGCAGTGCAGATATGGGGGGATATAATTCACCCCTCCACTTT.

The gene calls are TRBV9 and TRBJ1-5; D may be TRBD1 (5 bases). Trimming shortened V by 2 bases and J by 1 base, and 13 bases separated the two germline ends. Germline V gives CDR1 SGDLS, CDR2 YYNGEE. CDR3 size: 16 residues. The CDR3, as DNA: TGTGCCAGCAGCGTTAACACCGGGGGGAGCAATCAGCCCCAGCATTTT. Translating gives CASSVNTGGSNQPQHF.

The chain combines TRBV7-2 with TRBJ2-1, with 8 bases identical to TRBD2. Unmatched junction bases numbered 5, after V lost 1 base and J lost 6 bases. Germline V lookup: CDR1 SGHTA, CDR2 FQGNSA. This CDR3 spans 15 amino acids. Written as DNA, the CDR3 is TGTGCCAGCAGCTTAGGTAGCGGGGCCCCCAATGAGCAGTTCTTC. Protein: CASSLGSGAPNEQFF.

In this sample, this clone turned up once. The J gene is TRBJ1-2, the V gene TRBV11-1; weak D call: TRBD1 (6 bases). CDR3 size: 14 residues. Per the germline V gene, CDR1 is SGHAT and CDR2 is FQDESV (reference sequence). Trimming removed 5 bases from V and 4 bases from J, with 14 bases in between. The CDR3 reads CASSPSRQAYGYTF. The CDR3 coding sequence is TGTGCCAGCAGCCCGTCCCGACAGGCCTATGGCTACACCTTC.

The rearrangement links TRBV29-1 to TRBJ2-3; 7 bases line up with TRBD1. Germline V CDR1 and CDR2: SQVTM, ANQGSEA. There are 12 residues in the CDR3. Unmatched junction bases numbered 4, after V lost 6 bases and J lost 4 bases. The CDR3 sequence: CSVPDRADTQYF. Here the CDR3 DNA reads TGCAGCGTCCCAGACAGGGCAGATACGCAGTATTTT.

The CDR3 region is CASSRTGTEAFF. The DNA for the CDR3 is TGTGCCAGCTCACGGACAGGGACTGAAGCTTTCTTT. The J gene is TRBJ1-1, the V gene TRBV18; 8 positions agree with TRBD1. V shed 4 bases, J shed 5 bases, and the junction held 0 bases outside the gene matches. The CDR3 runs 12 residues. Per the germline V gene, CDR1 is KGHSH and CDR2 is LQKENI.

The rearrangement uses TRBV19 and TRBJ1-2, with D unclear. Per germline, CDR1 LNHDA and CDR2 SQIVND (reference sequence). The CDR3 spans 12 residues. V was pared by 4 bases and J by 2 bases, with 5 bases between. CDR3: CASSTINYGYTF. CDR3 coding DNA: TGTGCCAGTAGTACCATCAACTATGGCTACACCTTC. Full variable domain (missing parts from reference TRBV19 and TRBJ1-2): DGGITQSPKYLFRKEGQNVTLSCEQNLNHDAMYWYRQDPGQGLRLIYYSQIVNDFQKGDIAEGYSVSREKKESFPLTVTSAQKNPTAFYLCASSTINYGYTFGSGTRLTVV.